The 21 T cell receptor beta chains below all came from one sample that was sequenced in a study of CD8+ T cells in alopecia areata. Extraction of RNA preceded its reverse transcription into cDNA, which served as the sequencing template. Sequenced by immunoSEQ multiplex PCR; TCRdb stores in-frame clones only, minus some. The sample contains some 170,000 clones, just under 60% of which appear only once. Sequenced here: CD4+ T cells sorted from blood, sampled at week 0. The receptors here all came from a human donor with alopecia areata.

This clone was recorded a few times. The V call is TRBV29-1, the J call TRBJ1-1; unclear D gene. The CDR3 loop spans 12 amino acids. Trimming stripped 5 bases from V and 4 bases from J, with 11 bases between. CDR1 and CDR2 (germline): SQVTM, ANQGSEA. Here the CDR3 reads CSVRHGPTEAFF. CDR3 DNA sequence: TGCAGCGTTAGGCACGGCCCCACTGAAGCTTTCTTT. Complete variable domain (other parts from reference TRBV29-1 and TRBJ1-1): SAVISQKPSRDICQRGTSLTIQCQVDSQVTMMFWYRQQPGQSLTLIATANQGSEATYESGFVIDKFPISRPNLTFSTLTVSNMSPEDSSIYLCSVRHGPTEAFFGQGTRLTVV.

A few counts support this clone. This sequence joins TRBV25-1 and TRBJ1-5, with 11 bases fitting TRBD1. V dropped 2 bases and J dropped 4; count of bases not matched to a gene: 1. This CDR3 is 15 amino acids long. Germline V gene data show CDR1 as MGHDK and CDR2 as SYGVNS. CDR3 amino acids: CASSEGQGANQPQHF. In DNA, the CDR3 is TGTGCCAGCAGTGAAGGACAGGGGGCGAATCAGCCCCAGCATTTT.

The gene calls are TRBV2 and TRBJ1-1; weak D call: TRBD1 (5 bases). From germline, CDR1 is SNHLY and CDR2 FYNNEI. CDR3 length: 13 residues. Trimming left V 6 bases short and J 12 bases short, with 20 bases between. CDR3 in amino acids: CASSGAIGQGSFF. CDR3 in DNA: TGTGCCAGCAGCGGTGCTATCGGCCAGGGTTCTTTCTTT. Full variable domain (outside the CDR3, taken from reference TRBV2 and TRBJ1-1): EPEVTQTPSHQVTQMGQEVILRCVPISNHLYFYWYRQILGQKVEFLVSFYNNEISEKSEIFDDQFSVERPDGSNFTLKIRSTKLEDSAMYFCASSGAIGQGSFFGQGTRLTVV.

The chain carries TRBV2 and TRBJ2-2, with TRBD1 matching 10 bases. Germline V gene data show CDR1 as SNHLY and CDR2 as FYNNEI. V lost 4 bases and J lost 5; bases outside the gene matches: 4. The CDR3 is 15 amino acids. This CDR3 reads CASSGQGARTGELFF. The DNA for the CDR3 is TGTGCCAGCAGTGGACAGGGGGCGCGAACCGGGGAGCTGTTTTTT.

V is TRBV18 and J is TRBJ1-2; D is ambiguous. The ends were cut back, 6 bases at V and 4 bases at J, with 9 bases in the middle. The CDR3 contains 12 residues. Germline V lookup: CDR1 KGHSH, CDR2 LQKENI. CDR3 nucleotides: TGTGCCAGCTCGCTCGACCGCTATGGCTACACCTTC. Protein: CASSLDRYGYTF.

The chain combines TRBV7-9 with TRBJ2-1; D not resolved. CDR1 SEHNR and CDR2 FQNEAQ come from the germline V gene (reference sequence). There are 12 residues in the CDR3. Trimming stripped 7 bases from V and 9 bases from J, with 13 bases between. Here the CDR3 DNA reads TGTGCCAGCAACCCCGAGTTCACTGAGCAGTTCTTC. Its translation is CASNPEFTEQFF. Complete variable domain (other parts from reference TRBV7-9 and TRBJ2-1): DTGVSQNPRHKITKRGQNVTFRCDPISEHNRLYWYRQTLGQGPEFLTYFQNEAQLEKSRLLSDRFSAERPKGSFSTLEIQRTEQGDSAMYLCASNPEFTEQFFGPGTRLTVL.

CDR3 sequence: CAWSGQKAFF. As DNA, the CDR3 is TGTGCCTGGAGTGGGCAGAAAGCTTTCTTT. The V call is TRBV30, the J call TRBJ1-1; D remains ambiguous. CDR1 GTSNPN and CDR2 SVGIG come from the germline V gene (reference sequence). The germline V and J ends were trimmed by 1 base and 9 bases, with 6 bases remaining between them. This CDR3 spans 10 amino acids.

This clone was observed a few times. The chain has TRBV5-1 and TRBJ2-2, with 7 positions matching TRBD2. Germline V gene lookup returns CDR1 SGHRS and CDR2 YFSETQ. V was pared by 0 bases and J by 3 bases, with 8 bases of the junction left unmatched. This CDR3 comprises 17 residues. CDR3 DNA: TGCGCCAGCAGCTTGGTTCCAGCGGGGCAGCACACCGGGGAGCTGTTTTTT. Amino acid sequence: CASSLVPAGQHTGELFF.

This clone has only a few counts. CDR3 nucleotide sequence: TGCAGCGTTATACCGGGACAGGGCATCTTCAATGAGCAGTTCTTC. Translation: CSVIPGQGIFNEQFF. The chain uses TRBV29-1 and TRBJ2-1, with 9 bases matching TRBD1. Germline CDR1 is SQVTM and CDR2 is ANQGSEA. The ends lost 5 bases at V and 6 bases at J; junction bases unmatched: 11. The CDR3 consists of 15 residues.

The sample holds a few counts of this clone. The rearrangement joins TRBV4-1 to TRBJ1-6; TRBD1 agrees at 9 bases. The CDR3 length is 17 residues. Germline V gene data show CDR1 as MGHRA and CDR2 as YSYEKL. With V trimmed by 2 bases and J by 5 bases, 7 bases remained unmatched. CDR3 nucleotide sequence: TGCGCCAGCAGCCAAAACCCGACAGGGGGAAATAATTCACCCCTCCACTTT. Protein: CASSQNPTGGNNSPLHF.

The chain's CDR3 is CASSLWGEDGYTF. DNA for the CDR3: TGTGCCAGCAGCTTGTGGGGAGAAGATGGCTACACCTTC. The chain carries TRBV7-9 and TRBJ1-2, with D uncertain. Trimming removed 3 bases from V and 6 bases from J, with 11 bases in between. CDR3 size: 13 residues. Germline V gene lookup returns CDR1 SEHNR and CDR2 FQNEAQ (reference sequence).

The chain links TRBV7-2 to TRBJ2-5; possible D gene TRBD1, 6 bases. Germline V gene data show CDR1 as SGHTA and CDR2 as FQGNSA. This CDR3 is built from 13 residues. The V end was cut by 0 bases, the J end by 5 bases, with 7 bases between. The CDR3 is CASSLAGAETQYF. In DNA, the CDR3 is TGTGCCAGCAGCTTAGCGGGGGCGGAGACCCAGTACTTC.

The chain is built from TRBV27 and TRBJ2-2; 11 bases map to TRBD1. CDR3 length: 15 residues. Germline V gives CDR1 MNHEY, CDR2 SMNVEV (reference sequence). The J segment lost 7 bases and the V segment lost 6 bases, leaving 7 bases of the junction unmatched. This CDR3 is CASRRGQGAIGELFF. The DNA for the CDR3 is TGTGCCAGCAGACGCGGACAGGGGGCGATCGGGGAGCTGTTTTTT.

This clone has a single count. Other DNA sequences from this sample encode an identical CDR3 as well. The CDR3 sequence is CASSLELNTEAFF. CDR3 sequence (DNA): TGCGCCAGCAGCTTGGAGCTGAACACTGAAGCTTTCTTT. V gene TRBV5-1 combines with J gene TRBJ1-1; D remains unclear. Germline values: CDR1 SGHRS, CDR2 YFSETQ. The ends were cut back, 0 bases at V and 0 bases at J, with 3 bases in the middle. The CDR3 has 13 residues.

This clone came up once. The gene calls are TRBV30 and TRBJ1-2, with 9 bases identical to TRBD1. CDR3 length equals 14 residues. V lost 4 bases and J lost 7; bases outside the gene matches: 10. Germline CDR1 reads GTSNPN; CDR2 reads SVGIG (reference sequence). The DNA for the CDR3 is TGTGCCTGGACGGACAGGGGAGCCATAGGTGGCTACACCTTC. This translates into CAWTDRGAIGGYTF.

This chain joins TRBV29-1 and TRBJ1-5, with TRBD1 as a possible D gene (5 bases). V was trimmed by 4 bases and J by 1 base, leaving 8 bases between them. The germline V gene encodes CDR1 SQVTM and CDR2 ANQGSEA. This CDR3 region has 13 residues. CDR3 sequence reads: CSVGGSSNQPQHF. The CDR3 DNA sequence: TGCAGCGTTGGGGGGTCGAGCAATCAGCCCCAGCATTTT.

This clone was picked up a small number of times. The chain combines TRBV29-1 with TRBJ2-7, with 9 bases that match TRBD2. The ends lost 6 bases at V and 3 bases at J; junction bases unmatched: 12. Germline V CDR1 and CDR2: SQVTM, ANQGSEA. The CDR3 length is 15 residues. The CDR3 sequence is CSVIAAGGHRYEQYF. CDR3 nucleotide sequence: TGCAGCGTAATAGCGGCGGGGGGGCACCGCTACGAGCAGTACTTC.

This sequence joins TRBV27 and TRBJ1-6; 7 bases are shared with TRBD1. V lost 5 bases and J lost 6; bases outside the gene matches: 7. Looked up from germline, CDR1 is MNHEY and CDR2 is SMNVEV (reference sequence). This CDR3 is built from 15 residues. CDR3 coding DNA: TGTGCCAGCAGTCAAAGGACAGGAGGTAATTCACCCCTCCACTTT. It is translated as CASSQRTGGNSPLHF.

For this clone: Other DNA sequences in this sample translate to the same CDR3. This rearrangement joins TRBV29-1 to TRBJ2-2, with D possibly being TRBD1 (6 bases). Trimming cost V 4 bases and J 0 bases, with 9 bases left between them. This CDR3 is built from 14 residues. CDR1 and CDR2 from the germline V gene are SQVTM and ANQGSEA. The CDR3 DNA reads as TGCAGCGTTGGAGACAGGCCGAACACCGGGGAGCTGTTTTTT. This sequence encodes CSVGDRPNTGELFF.

This chain uses TRBV29-1 with TRBJ2-5; D is possibly TRBD2 (5 bases). The CDR3 extends over 13 amino acids. Looked up from germline, CDR1 is SQVTM and CDR2 is ANQGSEA. Trimming cost V 1 base and J 5 bases, with 11 bases left between them. CDR3 sequence: CSVEVGSVETQYF. For the CDR3, the DNA is TGCAGCGTTGAAGTAGGTAGCGTGGAGACCCAGTACTTC. The full variable domain, its missing parts supplied by reference TRBV29-1 and TRBJ2-5, is SAVISQKPSRDICQRGTSLTIQCQVDSQVTMMFWYRQQPGQSLTLIATANQGSEATYESGFVIDKFPISRPNLTFSTLTVSNMSPEDSSIYLCSVEVGSVETQYFGPGTRLLVL.

This clone occurred a few times. The rearrangement uses TRBV4-2 and TRBJ1-6; 9 positions agree with TRBD1. Losses at the gene ends were 4 bases for V and 5 bases for J; bases not matched to a gene: 3. Per the germline V gene, CDR1 is LGHNA and CDR2 is YNFKEQ. This CDR3 has 15 residues. The DNA for the CDR3 is TGTGCCAGCAGCCTCCGGGACAGGGATAATTCACCCCTCCACTTT. Encoded protein: CASSLRDRDNSPLHF.